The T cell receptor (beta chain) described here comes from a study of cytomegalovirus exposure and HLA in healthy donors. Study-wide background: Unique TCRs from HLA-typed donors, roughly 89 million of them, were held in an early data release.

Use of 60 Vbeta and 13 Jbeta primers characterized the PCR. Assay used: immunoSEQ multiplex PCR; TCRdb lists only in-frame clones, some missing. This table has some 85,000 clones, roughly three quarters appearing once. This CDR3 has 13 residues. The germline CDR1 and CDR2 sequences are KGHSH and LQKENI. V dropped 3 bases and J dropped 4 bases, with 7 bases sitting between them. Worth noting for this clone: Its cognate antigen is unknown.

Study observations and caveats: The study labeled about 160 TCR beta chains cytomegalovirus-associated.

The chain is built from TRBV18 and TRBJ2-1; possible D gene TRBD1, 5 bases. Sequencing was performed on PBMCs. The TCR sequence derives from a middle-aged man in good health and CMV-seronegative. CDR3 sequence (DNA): TGTGCCAGCTCACCCCCAGGGTACAATGAGCAGTTCTTC. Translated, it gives CASSPPGYNEQFF. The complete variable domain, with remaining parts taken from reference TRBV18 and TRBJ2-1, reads NAGVMQNPRHLVRRRGQEARLRCSPMKGHSHVYWYRQLPEEGLKFMVYLQKENIIDESGMPKERFSAEFPKEGPSILRIQQVVRGDSAAYFCASSPPGYNEQFFGPGTRLTVL.